The clone carrying this TCR beta chain was counted between two and nine times. Its cognate antigen is unknown. This sample stems from a study of OX40 agonist ivuxolimab in advanced cancers. Overall study: Three patients had partial responses: one hepatocellular carcinoma, two cutaneous melanoma. Study findings and constraints: Relatively little clonal expansion, among the lowest observed, appeared in partial responders at 0.1-3.0 mg/kg.

The data were produced by immunoSEQ multiplex PCR, yet TCRdb's version contains in-frame clones alone and is incomplete. The table records 70,000 to 80,000 clones, 81% of them present only once. The CDR3 spans 13 residues. CDR1 is SEHNR and CDR2 is FQNEAQ in the germline V gene (reference sequence). V was cut by 5 bases and J by 7 bases, with 15 bases left in between. The rearrangement links TRBV7-9 to TRBJ2-7, with D maybe TRBD1 (6 bases). This material consisted of CD4+ or CD8+ T cells sorted from blood, taken in a trial of the OX40 agonist ivuxolimab. The clonotype was recovered from an adult with an advanced solid tumor such as melanoma, head and neck, liver or kidney cancer. Here the CDR3 DNA reads TGTGCCAGCAGCCCCTTATACGACAGGGAGCAGTACTTC. Protein product: CASSPLYDREQYF. Supplemented by reference TRBV7-9 and TRBJ2-7, the full variable domain reads DTGVSQNPRHKITKRGQNVTFRCDPISEHNRLYWYRQTLGQGPEFLTYFQNEAQLEKSRLLSDRFSAERPKGSFSTLEIQRTEQGDSAMYLCASSPLYDREQYFGPGTRLTVT.